Below are 24 T cell receptor beta chains sequenced from a single sample in a study of regulatory dendritic cells for organ transplantation. Produced via immunoSEQ multiplex PCR; TCRdb's table is partial and in-frame only. The sample records some 40,000 clones, about nine tenths being singletons. The sample was naive CD8+ T cells from blood. As for subset: CD45RA+ naive T cells. Every receptor here comes from a human donor in good health.

The rearrangement joins TRBV27 to TRBJ2-6, with D unresolved. The CDR3 is made up of 17 amino acids. V dropped 5 bases and J dropped 0 bases, with 14 bases sitting between them. Germline V gene sequence: CDR1 MNHEY, CDR2 SMNVEV (reference sequence). CDR3 sequence (DNA): TGTGCCAGCAGTCCCCAAAGCCCTTTCTCTGGGGCCAACGTCCTGACTTTC. Its protein product is CASSPQSPFSGANVLTF.

V and J are TRBV20-1 and TRBJ2-1; 7 bases map to TRBD1. Germline V gene lookup returns CDR1 DFQATT and CDR2 SNEGSKA (reference sequence). CDR3 length: 11 residues. For the CDR3, the DNA is TGCAGCACAGGGGCCGTCAATGAGCAGTTCTTC. It specifies CSTGAVNEQFF.

J is TRBJ2-4 and V is TRBV6-5, with D maybe TRBD2 (5 bases). CDR3 length: 13 residues. Trimming stripped 5 bases from V and 5 bases from J, with 10 bases between. CDR1 is MNHEY and CDR2 is SVGAGI in the germline V gene. The CDR3 loop reads CASSGESQNIQYF. CDR3 nucleotide sequence: TGTGCCAGCAGTGGGGAGAGCCAAAACATTCAGTACTTC.

This rearrangement joins TRBV19 to TRBJ2-7; D call uncertain. Trimming took 6 bases from V and 3 from J, leaving 21 bases between them. Germline-derived CDR1 and CDR2 are LNHDA and SQIVND (reference sequence). The CDR3 runs 16 residues. This CDR3 reads CASSTSLAVRRYEQYF. The CDR3 region has the DNA TGTGCCAGTAGCACCTCCCTGGCCGTACGTCGCTACGAGCAGTACTTC.

The rearrangement links TRBV27 to TRBJ1-5, with 9 nucleotides matching TRBD1. The CDR3 covers 16 residues. Germline trimming cut 4 bases from V and 0 bases from J; bases unmatched to any gene: 4. From germline, CDR1 is MNHEY and CDR2 SMNVEV (reference sequence). CDR3 nucleotides: TGTGCCAGCAGTTCCGGGACAGGGTATAGCAATCAGCCCCAGCATTTT. It specifies CASSSGTGYSNQPQHF.

The rearrangement joins TRBV6-1 to TRBJ2-7, with D uncertain. V was clipped by 10 bases and J by 6 bases, with 16 bases between them. Germline V gene lookup returns CDR1 MNHNS and CDR2 SASEGT. CDR3 size: 12 residues. The CDR3 DNA follows: TGTGCCATTTATAGCACCCTTGTCGAGCAGTACTTC. Its translation: CAIYSTLVEQYF.

This clone was seen a handful of times. The chain carries TRBV6-6 and TRBJ1-3; no definite D call. Looked up from germline, CDR1 is MNHNY and CDR2 is SVGAGI (reference sequence). V was trimmed by 1 base and J by 0 bases, leaving 4 bases between them. The CDR3 extends over 14 amino acids. The CDR3 coding sequence is TGTGCCAGCAGTTACTACAGCTCTGGAAACACCATATATTTT. Amino acid sequence: CASSYYSSGNTIYF.

The chain links TRBV4-3 to TRBJ1-2, with D unclear. The V gene lost 2 bases and the J gene lost 4 bases, with 14 bases spanning the gap. The CDR3 spans 15 residues. The germline gives CDR1 LGHNA, CDR2 YSLEER. The CDR3 here is CASSQLTDGGYGYTF. The DNA for the CDR3 is TGCGCCAGCAGCCAACTTACGGACGGAGGCTATGGCTACACCTTC.

The chain uses TRBV28 and TRBJ2-2; D might be TRBD2 (5 bases). The CDR3 is 12 residues long. Germline CDR1 MDHEN, CDR2 SYDVKM. Trimming pared 8 bases from V and 6 bases from J, leaving 10 bases between. In DNA, the CDR3 is TGTGCCAGCGTCGGGAAACCCGGGGAGCTGTTTTTT. The encoded protein is CASVGKPGELFF.

The chain employs TRBV19 and TRBJ2-5, with 7 bases identical to TRBD1. V lost 5 bases to trimming and J lost 6 bases; unmatched junction nucleotides: 21. Germline CDR1 reads LNHDA; CDR2 reads SQIVND (reference sequence). The CDR3 extends over 18 amino acids. In DNA, the CDR3 is TGTGCCAGTAGTCCCCGGACAGGCCAGGCGGACGAAAGGAAGACCCAGTACTTC. It encodes CASSPRTGQADERKTQYF.

The V call is TRBV4-1, the J call TRBJ2-1; D might be TRBD1 (6 bases). Trimming shortened V by 0 bases and J by 0 bases, and 9 bases separated the two germline ends. The CDR3 covers 16 residues. CDR1 is MGHRA and CDR2 is YSYEKL in the germline V gene. CDR3 sequence: CASSQDVDSSYNEQFF. The DNA for the CDR3 is TGCGCCAGCAGCCAAGATGTGGACAGCTCCTACAATGAGCAGTTCTTC.

The chain combines TRBV4-1 with TRBJ1-5, with D unclear. The CDR3 extends over 14 amino acids. Looked up from germline, CDR1 is MGHRA and CDR2 is YSYEKL. With 1 base removed from V and 5 bases from J, the gap between germline ends came to 9 bases. For the CDR3, the DNA is TGCGCCAGCAGCCAAGTGGGAGGGTATCAGCCCCAGCATTTT. As protein: CASSQVGGYQPQHF.

The count of this clone is one. The genes are TRBV7-9 and TRBJ2-1; 8 bases line up with TRBD1. V trimming: 8 bases; J trimming: 10 bases; junction bases outside the gene matches: 13. The CDR3 extends over 14 amino acids. Germline V gene sequence: CDR1 SEHNR, CDR2 FQNEAQ (reference sequence). The CDR3 sequence: CASSPDRAAPEQFF. DNA of the CDR3: TGTGCCAGCTCCCCGGACAGGGCTGCCCCAGAGCAGTTCTTC.

This chain connects TRBV15 to TRBJ2-1, with D uncertain. Germline V gives CDR1 LNHNV, CDR2 YYDKDF (reference sequence). This CDR3 has 15 residues. V lost 0 bases, J lost 3 bases, and 9 bases lay in between. The CDR3 sequence: CATSRDRGIYNEQFF. CDR3 bases: TGTGCCACCAGCAGAGATCGAGGAATCTACAATGAGCAGTTCTTC. The full variable domain, in which reference TRBV15 and TRBJ2-1 provide the parts outside the CDR3, is DAMVIQNPRYQVTQFGKPVTLSCSQTLNHNVMYWYQQKSSQAPKLLFHYYDKDFNNEADTPDNFQSRRPNTSFCFLDIRSPGLGDTAMYLCATSRDRGIYNEQFFGPGTRLTVL.

This chain joins TRBV6-5 and TRBJ1-1; D remains unclear. Trimming shortened V by 5 bases and J by 3 bases, and 10 bases separated the two germline ends. Germline-derived CDR1 and CDR2 are MNHEY and SVGAGI. The CDR3 totals 13 residues. The CDR3, as DNA: TGTGCCAGCAGTAGCGAGCCTTACACTGAAGCTTTCTTT. It translates to CASSSEPYTEAFF.

The chain uses TRBV7-9 and TRBJ1-3; 8 nucleotides match TRBD1. Germline assignment: CDR1 SEHNR and CDR2 FQNEAQ (reference sequence). The CDR3 covers 15 residues. Trimming at V came to 5 bases and at J to 16 bases, leaving 19 bases not matched to a gene. The CDR3 bases are TGTGCCAGCAGCCCCCCTGACAGGGGATATGATTCATGCTATTTT. Protein product: CASSPPDRGYDSCYF.

V is TRBV15 and J is TRBJ2-7, with TRBD2 identical over 7 bases. The CDR3 spans 14 residues. Germline loops: CDR1 LNHNV, CDR2 YYDKDF (reference sequence). The V gene end was trimmed by 5 bases and the J gene end by 4 bases; junction bases not matched to a gene: 8. CDR3 DNA sequence: TGTGCCACCAGCTCCGGGGGGATCGGGTACGAGCAGTACTTC. Protein product: CATSSGGIGYEQYF.

This rearrangement joins TRBV29-1 to TRBJ1-1, with 9 bases fitting TRBD1. The CDR3 spans 19 residues. The germline V gene has CDR1 SQVTM and CDR2 ANQGSEA. With 2 bases clipped from V and 0 bases from J, the junction kept 16 bases outside the gene matches. The CDR3 is CSVEFFRGQGETVNTEAFF. The CDR3 DNA reads TGCAGCGTTGAATTCTTCCGGGGACAGGGTGAAACGGTGAACACTGAAGCTTTCTTT.

The chain links TRBV27 to TRBJ2-7, with TRBD2 as a possible D gene (5 bases). CDR1 and CDR2 (germline): MNHEY, SMNVEV (reference sequence). CDR3 length: 11 amino acids. The V gene lost 10 bases and the J gene lost 7 bases, with 14 bases spanning the gap. CDR3 sequence: CAIKVGGEQYF. CDR3 nucleotide sequence: TGTGCCATCAAAGTGGGCGGGGAGCAGTACTTC.

This clone was seen a single time. The rearrangement links TRBV30 to TRBJ2-7, with 10 bases aligning to TRBD2. The CDR3 is made up of 13 amino acids. The ends lost 2 bases at V and 2 bases at J; junction bases unmatched: 0. Germline values: CDR1 GTSNPN, CDR2 SVGIG (reference sequence). CDR3 DNA: TGTGCCTGGAGTCTAGCGGGGGCCTACGAGCAGTACTTC. Translation gives CAWSLAGAYEQYF. Using reference TRBV30 and TRBJ2-7 for the parts outside the CDR3, the full variable domain is SQTIHQWPATLVQPVGSPLSLECTVEGTSNPNLYWYRQAAGRGLQLLFYSVGIGQISSEVPQNLSASRPQDRQFILSSKKLLLSDSGFYLCAWSLAGAYEQYFGPGTRLTVT.

The chain uses TRBV30 and TRBJ2-6, with 10 positions matching TRBD2. With 4 bases clipped from V and 0 bases from J, the junction kept 15 bases outside the gene matches. Germline-derived CDR1 and CDR2 are GTSNPN and SVGIG (reference sequence). The CDR3 length is 20 residues. CDR3 sequence: CAWIGGLAGVASSGANVLTF. The CDR3 region has the DNA TGTGCCTGGATAGGAGGGCTAGCGGGGGTGGCGAGCTCTGGGGCCAACGTCCTGACTTTC.

The chain is built from TRBV2 and TRBJ2-5; possibly TRBD2 for D (6 bases). V was shortened by 4 bases and J by 3 bases, with 15 bases between the two germline ends. The length of the CDR3 is 15 residues. Per germline, CDR1 SNHLY and CDR2 FYNNEI. Here the CDR3 reads CASSVFRDSEETQYF. DNA of the CDR3: TGTGCCAGCAGTGTTTTCCGGGACTCAGAAGAGACCCAGTACTTC.

The chain employs TRBV10-3 and TRBJ1-1; 7 bases fit TRBD1. CDR1 ENHRY and CDR2 SYGVKD come from the germline V gene. V lost 0 bases and J lost 7; bases outside the gene matches: 2. This CDR3 has 13 residues. CDR3 in amino acids: CAISESWTGEAFF. DNA of the CDR3: TGTGCCATCAGTGAGTCTTGGACAGGTGAAGCTTTCTTT.

This clone was found once. The rearrangement links TRBV28 to TRBJ2-1; 10 positions match TRBD1. V trimming: 3 bases; J trimming: 5 bases; junction bases outside the gene matches: 4. The CDR3 runs to 15 residues. In germline, CDR1 is MDHEN, CDR2 SYDVKM. CDR3 nucleotide sequence: TGTGCCAGCAGTTTGACAGGGGGCATCAACAATGAGCAGTTCTTC. This translates into CASSLTGGINNEQFF.